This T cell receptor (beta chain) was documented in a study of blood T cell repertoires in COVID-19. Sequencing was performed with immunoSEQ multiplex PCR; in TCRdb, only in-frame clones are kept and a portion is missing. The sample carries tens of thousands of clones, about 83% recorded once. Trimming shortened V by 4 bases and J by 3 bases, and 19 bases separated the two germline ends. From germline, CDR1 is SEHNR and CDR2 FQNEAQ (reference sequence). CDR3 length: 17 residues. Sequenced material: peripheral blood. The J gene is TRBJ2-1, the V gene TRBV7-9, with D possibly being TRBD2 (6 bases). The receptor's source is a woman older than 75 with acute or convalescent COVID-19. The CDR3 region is CASSSSGVSGGYNEQFF. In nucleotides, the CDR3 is TGTGCCAGCAGCTCCAGTGGCGTTAGCGGAGGCTACAATGAGCAGTTCTTC. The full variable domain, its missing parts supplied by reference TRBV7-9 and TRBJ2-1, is DTGVSQNPRHKITKRGQNVTFRCDPISEHNRLYWYRQTLGQGPEFLTYFQNEAQLEKSRLLSDRFSAERPKGSFSTLEIQRTEQGDSAMYLCASSSSGVSGGYNEQFFGPGTRLTVL.